This record looks at one T cell receptor (beta chain) sequence and its context. These data originate in a study of T cells in Graves' hyperthyroidism and ophthalmopathy. TCR beta CDR3 region amplification was performed from RNA transcripts. During a first-round RT-PCR of the TCR CDR3, the HTBI primer set was used. TCRdb fed the multiplex PCR reads into MiXCR, producing one record per CDR3 protein. Among 300,000 to 450,000 distinct CDR3 sequences listed, roughly 14% were seen once. Germline V gene data show CDR1 as DFQATT and CDR2 as SNEGSKA (reference sequence). The junction had 11 bases not matched to a gene; V was cut back by 3 bases and J by 8 bases. The CDR3 loop spans 15 amino acids.

This TCR came from an older woman with Graves' hyperthyroidism. Sample: blood. The chain employs TRBV20-1 and TRBJ2-3; 10 bases map to TRBD2. The DNA of the CDR3 is TGCAGTGCTAGCCAGCGACTAGCGGGTATAGGTACGCAGTATTTT. This translates into CSASQRLAGIGTQYF.